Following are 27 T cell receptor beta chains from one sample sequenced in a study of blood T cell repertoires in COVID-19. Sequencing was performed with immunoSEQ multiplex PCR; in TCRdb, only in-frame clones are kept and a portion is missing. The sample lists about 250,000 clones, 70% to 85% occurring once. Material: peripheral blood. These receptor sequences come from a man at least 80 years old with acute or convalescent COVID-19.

CDR3 region: CATSDLSSGSGEQFF. The CDR3 DNA follows: TGTGCCACCAGTGATTTGTCTAGCGGGAGTGGTGAGCAGTTCTTC. The chain employs TRBV24-1 and TRBJ2-1, with TRBD2 identical over 10 bases. Germline lookup yields CDR1 KGHDR and CDR2 SFDVKD. The ends lost 0 bases at V and 9 bases at J; junction bases unmatched: 4. The CDR3 covers 15 residues.

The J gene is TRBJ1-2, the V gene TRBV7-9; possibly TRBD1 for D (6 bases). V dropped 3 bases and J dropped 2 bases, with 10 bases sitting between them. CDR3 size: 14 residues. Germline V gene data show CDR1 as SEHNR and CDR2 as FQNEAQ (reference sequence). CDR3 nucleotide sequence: TGTGCCAGCAGCTTGACACAGGGAAACTATGGCTACACCTTC. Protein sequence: CASSLTQGNYGYTF.

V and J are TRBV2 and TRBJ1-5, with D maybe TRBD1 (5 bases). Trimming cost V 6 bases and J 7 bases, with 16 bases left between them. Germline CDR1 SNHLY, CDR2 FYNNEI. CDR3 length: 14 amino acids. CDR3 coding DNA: TGTGCCAGCAGCCTCCCGTTGGGGGGACAGCCCCAGCATTTT. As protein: CASSLPLGGQPQHF.

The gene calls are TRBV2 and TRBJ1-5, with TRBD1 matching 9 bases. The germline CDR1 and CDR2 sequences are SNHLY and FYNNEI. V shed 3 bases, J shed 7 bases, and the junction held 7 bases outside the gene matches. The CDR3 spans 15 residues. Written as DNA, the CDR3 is TGTGCCAGCAGTGACAGGACAGGGGTGCAACAGCCCCAGCATTTT. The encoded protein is CASSDRTGVQQPQHF.

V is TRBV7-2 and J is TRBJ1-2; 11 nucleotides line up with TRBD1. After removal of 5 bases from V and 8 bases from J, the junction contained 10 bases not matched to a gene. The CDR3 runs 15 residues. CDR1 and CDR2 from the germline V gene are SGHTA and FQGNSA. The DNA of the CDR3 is TGTGCCAGCAGCCCGCGCCGGACAGGGGGCCTGGGCTACACCTTC. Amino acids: CASSPRRTGGLGYTF.

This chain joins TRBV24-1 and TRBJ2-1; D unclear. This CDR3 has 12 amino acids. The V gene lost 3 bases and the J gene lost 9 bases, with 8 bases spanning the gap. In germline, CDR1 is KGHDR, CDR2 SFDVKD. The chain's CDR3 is CATSDPLSEQFF. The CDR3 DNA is TGTGCCACCAGTGATCCCTTGTCTGAGCAGTTCTTC.

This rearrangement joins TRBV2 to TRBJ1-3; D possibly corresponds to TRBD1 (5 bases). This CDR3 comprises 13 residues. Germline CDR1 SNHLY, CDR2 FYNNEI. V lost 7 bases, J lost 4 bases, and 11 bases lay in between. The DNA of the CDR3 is TGTGCCAGCACCAAGGGGCTAGGAAACACCATATATTTT. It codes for CASTKGLGNTIYF.

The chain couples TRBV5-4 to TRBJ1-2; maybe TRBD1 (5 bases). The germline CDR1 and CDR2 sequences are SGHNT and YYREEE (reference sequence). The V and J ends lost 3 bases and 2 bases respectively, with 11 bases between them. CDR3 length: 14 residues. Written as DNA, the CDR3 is TGTGCCAGCAGCTCCAACCAGGGAAACTATGGCTACACCTTC. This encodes CASSSNQGNYGYTF.

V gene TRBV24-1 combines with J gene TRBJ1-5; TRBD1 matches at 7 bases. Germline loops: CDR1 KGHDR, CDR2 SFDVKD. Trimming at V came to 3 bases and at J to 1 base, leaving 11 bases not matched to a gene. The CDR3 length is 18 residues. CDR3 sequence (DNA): TGTGCCACCAGTGATGATAACAGGGGCCTCGGGAGCAATCAGCCCCAGCATTTT. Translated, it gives CATSDDNRGLGSNQPQHF.

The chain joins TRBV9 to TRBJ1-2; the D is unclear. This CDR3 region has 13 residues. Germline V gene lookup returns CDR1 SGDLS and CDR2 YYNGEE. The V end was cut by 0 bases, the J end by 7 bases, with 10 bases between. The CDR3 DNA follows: TGTGCCAGCAGCGTAGGCACGACGGGTGGCTACACCTTC. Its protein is CASSVGTTGGYTF.

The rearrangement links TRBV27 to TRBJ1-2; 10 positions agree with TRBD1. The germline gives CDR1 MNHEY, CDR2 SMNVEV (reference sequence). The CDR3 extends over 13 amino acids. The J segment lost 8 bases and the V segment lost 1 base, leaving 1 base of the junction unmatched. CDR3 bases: TGTGCCAGCAGTTTATGGGGACAGGGGGGCTACACCTTC. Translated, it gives CASSLWGQGGYTF.

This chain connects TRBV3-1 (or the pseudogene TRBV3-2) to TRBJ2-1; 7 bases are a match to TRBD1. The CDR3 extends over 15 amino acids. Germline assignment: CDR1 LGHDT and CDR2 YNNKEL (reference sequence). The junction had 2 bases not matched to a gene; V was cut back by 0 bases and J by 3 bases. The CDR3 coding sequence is TGTGCCAGCAGCCAAGAAGGGACAGTCTACAATGAGCAGTTCTTC. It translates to CASSQEGTVYNEQFF.

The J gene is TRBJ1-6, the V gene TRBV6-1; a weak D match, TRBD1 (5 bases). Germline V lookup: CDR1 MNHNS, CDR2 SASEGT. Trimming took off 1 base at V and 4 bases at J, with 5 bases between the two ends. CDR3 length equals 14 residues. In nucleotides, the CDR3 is TGTGCCAGCAGTGAAGAGGGGTATAATTCACCCCTCCACTTT. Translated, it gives CASSEEGYNSPLHF.

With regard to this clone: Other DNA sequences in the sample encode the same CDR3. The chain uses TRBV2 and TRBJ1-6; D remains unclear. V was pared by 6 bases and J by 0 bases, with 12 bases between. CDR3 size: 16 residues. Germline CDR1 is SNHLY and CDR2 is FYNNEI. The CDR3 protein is CASSEGGSSYNSPLHF. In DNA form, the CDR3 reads TGTGCCAGCAGCGAGGGAGGGAGCTCCTATAATTCACCCCTCCACTTT. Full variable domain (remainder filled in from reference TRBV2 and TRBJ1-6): EPEVTQTPSHQVTQMGQEVILRCVPISNHLYFYWYRQILGQKVEFLVSFYNNEISEKSEIFDDQFSVERPDGSNFTLKIRSTKLEDSAMYFCASSEGGSSYNSPLHFGNGTRLTVT.

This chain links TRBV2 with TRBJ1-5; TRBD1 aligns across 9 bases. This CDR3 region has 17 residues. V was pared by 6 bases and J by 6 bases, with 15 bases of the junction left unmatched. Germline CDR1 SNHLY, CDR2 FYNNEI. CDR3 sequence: CASSGNRDRAGGQPQHF. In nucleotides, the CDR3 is TGTGCCAGCAGCGGAAACCGGGACAGGGCAGGAGGTCAGCCCCAGCATTTT.

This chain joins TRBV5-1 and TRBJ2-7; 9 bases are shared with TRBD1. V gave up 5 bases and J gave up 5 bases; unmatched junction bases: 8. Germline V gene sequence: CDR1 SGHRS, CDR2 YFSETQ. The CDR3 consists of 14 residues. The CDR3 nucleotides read TGCGCCAGCAGGTGGGACAGGGTTATCAACGAGCAGTACTTC. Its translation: CASRWDRVINEQYF.

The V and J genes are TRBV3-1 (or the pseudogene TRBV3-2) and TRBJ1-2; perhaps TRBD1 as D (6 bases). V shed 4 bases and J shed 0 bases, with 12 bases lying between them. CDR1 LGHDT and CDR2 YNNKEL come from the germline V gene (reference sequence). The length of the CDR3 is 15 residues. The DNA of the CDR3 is TGTGCCAGCAGCCGTGACAGGTTCGCTAACTATGGCTACACCTTC. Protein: CASSRDRFANYGYTF.

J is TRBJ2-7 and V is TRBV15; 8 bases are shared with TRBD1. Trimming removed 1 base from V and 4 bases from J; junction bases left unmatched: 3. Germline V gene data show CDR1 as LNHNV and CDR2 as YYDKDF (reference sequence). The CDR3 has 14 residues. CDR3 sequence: CATSRGRQGYEQYF. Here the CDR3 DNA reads TGTGCCACCAGCAGAGGTCGACAGGGGTACGAGCAGTACTTC.

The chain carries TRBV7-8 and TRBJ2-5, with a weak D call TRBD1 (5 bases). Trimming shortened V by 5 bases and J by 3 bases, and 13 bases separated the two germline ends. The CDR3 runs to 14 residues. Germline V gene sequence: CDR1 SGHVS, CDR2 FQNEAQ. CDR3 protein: CASSLWAGKETQYF. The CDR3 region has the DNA TGTGCCAGCAGCCTTTGGGCAGGGAAAGAGACCCAGTACTTC. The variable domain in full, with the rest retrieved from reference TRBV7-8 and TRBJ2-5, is GAGVSQSPRYKVAKRGQDVALRCDPISGHVSLFWYQQALGQGPEFLTYFQNEAQLDKSGLPSDRFFAERPEGSVSTLKIQRTQQEDSAVYLCASSLWAGKETQYFGPGTRLLVL.

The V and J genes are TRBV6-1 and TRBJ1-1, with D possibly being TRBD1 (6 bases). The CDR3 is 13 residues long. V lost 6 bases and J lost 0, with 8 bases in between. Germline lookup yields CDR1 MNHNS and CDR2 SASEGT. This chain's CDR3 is CASRGQLNTEAFF. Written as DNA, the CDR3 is TGTGCCAGCAGAGGACAGTTGAACACTGAAGCTTTCTTT.

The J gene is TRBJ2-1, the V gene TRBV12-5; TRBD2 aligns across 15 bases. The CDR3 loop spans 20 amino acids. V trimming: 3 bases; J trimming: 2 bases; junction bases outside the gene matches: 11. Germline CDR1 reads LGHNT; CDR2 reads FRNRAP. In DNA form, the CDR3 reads TGTGCTAGTGGTTTCCGTAGTGGACTAGCGGGAGGGCATACCTACAATGAGCAGTTCTTC. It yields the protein CASGFRSGLAGGHTYNEQFF. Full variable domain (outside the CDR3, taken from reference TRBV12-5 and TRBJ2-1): DARVTQTPRHKVTEMGQEVTMRCQPILGHNTVFWYRQTMMQGLELLAYFRNRAPLDDSGMPKDRFSAEMPDATLATLKIQPSEPRDSAVYFCASGFRSGLAGGHTYNEQFFGPGTRLTVL.

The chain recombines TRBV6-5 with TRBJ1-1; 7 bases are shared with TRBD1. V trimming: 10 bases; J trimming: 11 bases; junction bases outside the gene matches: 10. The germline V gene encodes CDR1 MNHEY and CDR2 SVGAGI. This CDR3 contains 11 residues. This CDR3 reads CATKETGRAFF. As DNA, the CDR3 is TGTGCCACCAAGGAGACAGGGAGGGCTTTCTTT.

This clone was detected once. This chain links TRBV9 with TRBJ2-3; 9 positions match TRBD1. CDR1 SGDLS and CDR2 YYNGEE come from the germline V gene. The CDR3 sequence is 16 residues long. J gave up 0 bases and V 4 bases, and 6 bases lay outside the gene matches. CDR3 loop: CASSPVGTGSTDTQYF. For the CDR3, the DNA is TGTGCCAGCAGCCCAGTCGGGACAGGGAGCACAGATACGCAGTATTTT.

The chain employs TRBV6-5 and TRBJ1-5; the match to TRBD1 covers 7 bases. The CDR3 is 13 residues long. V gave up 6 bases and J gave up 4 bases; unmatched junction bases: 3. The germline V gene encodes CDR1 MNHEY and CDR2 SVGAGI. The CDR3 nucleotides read TGTGCCAGCAGACAGGGGTATAATCAGCCCCAGCATTTT. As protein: CASRQGYNQPQHF.

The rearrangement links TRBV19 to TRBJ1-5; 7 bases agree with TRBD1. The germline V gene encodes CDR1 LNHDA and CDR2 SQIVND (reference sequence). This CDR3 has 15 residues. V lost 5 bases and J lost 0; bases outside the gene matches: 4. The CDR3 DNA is TGTGCCAGTAGTGGGGGGACAGTTAGCAATCAGCCCCAGCATTTT. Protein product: CASSGGTVSNQPQHF.

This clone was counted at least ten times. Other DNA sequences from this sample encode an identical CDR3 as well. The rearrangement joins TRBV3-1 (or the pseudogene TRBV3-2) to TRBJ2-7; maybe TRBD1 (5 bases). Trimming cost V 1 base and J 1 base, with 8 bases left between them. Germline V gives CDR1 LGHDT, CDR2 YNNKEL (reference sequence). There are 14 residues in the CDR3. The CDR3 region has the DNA TGTGCCAGCAGCCAAGGGACACCTTCCTACGAGCAGTACTTC. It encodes CASSQGTPSYEQYF.

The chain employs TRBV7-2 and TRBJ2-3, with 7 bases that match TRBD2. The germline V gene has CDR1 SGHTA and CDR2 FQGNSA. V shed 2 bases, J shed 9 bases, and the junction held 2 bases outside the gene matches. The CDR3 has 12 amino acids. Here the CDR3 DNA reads TGTGCCAGCAGCTTATCTAGCGGCACGCAGTATTTT. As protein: CASSLSSGTQYF.